The present TCR beta chain was sequenced within a study of blood T cell repertoires in COVID-19 (dated by TCRdb to between 2020 and 2021). Study-level background: Samples from collaborators originated in the United States, Italy and Spain and spanned both the acute and convalescent phases of COVID-19. A freely available public database, intended as a resource for researchers studying the immune response to SARS-CoV-2, is where the repertoires were released. Sample metadata almost always included a de-identified subject ID, COVID-19 status, age in years and sex. Samples came from the ongoing ImmuneRACE study (first 160 participants) plus 1,254 subjects from 6 global collaborators. Subjects who had been exposed to COVID-19, were actively infected with it, or had recovered from it provided the deeply sampled blood TCRbeta repertoires that made up the dataset. Where available, HLA class I and class II types were obtained from metadata supplied by the sample provider rather than from assay-based typing. The prospective study material was composed of cDNA or gDNA derived from T cells, B-cell-depleted T cells, or PBMCs. Overall study outcomes, separate from this receptor: The amount of clinical and demographic metadata varied by source and participant and was provided uncurated.

The CDR3, from cysteine to phenylalanine, totals 16 residues. This entry keeps only the CDR3 DNA: 48 bases, framed from base 1. Based on the germline V gene, the CDR1 and CDR2 sequences are SNHLY and FYNNEI. Unmatched junction bases come to 7, with V trimmed by 6 bases and J by 1 base. TCRbeta CDR3 regions were amplified from genomic DNA using the immunoSEQ Assay, a bias-controlled multiplex PCR. The original methods were these. Within the assay, amplification of reference gene primers was used to estimate how many nucleated cells each sample contained. To quantify the absolute abundance of each unique TCRbeta CDR3 rearrangement, sequence reads were collapsed and filtered. For each sample, productive Simpson clonality was calculated by taking the square root of Simpson's diversity index across productive rearrangements. TCRdb limited this immuneACCESS table to in-frame rearrangements with V and J called. A share of clones is missing; checked studies link under half to unresolved V genes, and the rest is unexplained. V and J calls and clone size follow that table, whereas D and trimming were derived from the DNA. In this sample the table shows 300,000 to 350,000 clones, around 89% of which occur a single time. Of the sample, approximately 4% is held by the ten largest clones.

In the case of this clone: Its antigen remains unidentified. There are no base qualities to consult, and no much larger clone falls within one base.

In the prospective study, participants were roughly 18 to 100 years old, resided in 25 or so geographic areas of the United States, and were enrolled through a virtual design. In the prospective study, cohorts were assigned on the basis of participant-reported clinical history obtained from a screening survey and a study questionnaire. In the prospective study, whole blood, serum and a nasopharyngeal or oropharyngeal swab were collected from each participant by mobile phlebotomists. Participants in the prospective study had the option to provide additional blood draws and questionnaires over a roughly two-month period. Blood samples from the prospective study were shipped frozen or at room temperature prior to DNA extraction.

The receptor's source is a woman aged 18-35 years with acute COVID-19. In this chain, TRBV2 is recombined with TRBJ2-7; 12 of the junction bases match TRBD2. Sample: PBMCs or T cells enriched from blood (not recorded which). The DNA sequence follows: TGTGCCAGCAGCGTCATGGGACTAGCGGGTTCCTACGAGCAGTACTTC. Its amino acids are CASSVMGLAGSYEQYF.